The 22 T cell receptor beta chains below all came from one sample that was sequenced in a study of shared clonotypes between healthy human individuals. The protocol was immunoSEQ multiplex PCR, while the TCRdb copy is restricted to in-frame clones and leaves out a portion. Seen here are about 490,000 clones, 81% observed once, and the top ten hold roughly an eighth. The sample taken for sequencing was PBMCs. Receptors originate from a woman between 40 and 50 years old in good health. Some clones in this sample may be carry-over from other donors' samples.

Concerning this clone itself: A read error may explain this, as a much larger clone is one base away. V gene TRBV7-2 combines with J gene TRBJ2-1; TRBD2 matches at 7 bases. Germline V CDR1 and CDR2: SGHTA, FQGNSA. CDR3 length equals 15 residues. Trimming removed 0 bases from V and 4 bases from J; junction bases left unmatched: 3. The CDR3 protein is CASSLASGPYNEQFF. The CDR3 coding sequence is TGTGCCAGCAGCTTAGCTAGCGGGCCGTACAATGAGCAGTTCTTC.

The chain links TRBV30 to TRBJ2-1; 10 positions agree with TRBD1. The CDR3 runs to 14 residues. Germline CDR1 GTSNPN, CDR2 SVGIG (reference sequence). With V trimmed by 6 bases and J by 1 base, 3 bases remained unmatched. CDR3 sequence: CACRQGASYNEQFF. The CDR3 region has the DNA TGTGCCTGCCGACAGGGGGCTTCCTACAATGAGCAGTTCTTC.

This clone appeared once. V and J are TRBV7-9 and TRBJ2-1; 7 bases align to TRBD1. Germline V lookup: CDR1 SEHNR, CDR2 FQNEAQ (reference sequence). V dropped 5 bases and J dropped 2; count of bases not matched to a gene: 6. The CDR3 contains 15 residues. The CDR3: CASSPNRGTYNEQFF. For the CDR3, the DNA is TGTGCCAGCAGCCCTAACAGGGGCACCTACAATGAGCAGTTCTTC. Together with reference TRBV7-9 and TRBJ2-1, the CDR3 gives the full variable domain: DTGVSQNPRHKITKRGQNVTFRCDPISEHNRLYWYRQTLGQGPEFLTYFQNEAQLEKSRLLSDRFSAERPKGSFSTLEIQRTEQGDSAMYLCASSPNRGTYNEQFFGPGTRLTVL.

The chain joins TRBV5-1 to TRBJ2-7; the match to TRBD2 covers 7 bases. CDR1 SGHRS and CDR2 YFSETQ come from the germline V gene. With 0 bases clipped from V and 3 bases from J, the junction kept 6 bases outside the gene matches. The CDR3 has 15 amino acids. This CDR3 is CASSLVAGEFYEQYF. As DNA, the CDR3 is TGCGCCAGCAGCTTGGTTGCGGGAGAATTCTACGAGCAGTACTTC. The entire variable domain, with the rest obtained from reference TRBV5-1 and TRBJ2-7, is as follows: KAGVTQTPRYLIKTRGQQVTLSCSPISGHRSVSWYQQTPGQGLQFLFEYFSETQRNKGNFPGRFSGRQFSNSRSEMNVSTLELGDSALYLCASSLVAGEFYEQYFGPGTRLTVT.

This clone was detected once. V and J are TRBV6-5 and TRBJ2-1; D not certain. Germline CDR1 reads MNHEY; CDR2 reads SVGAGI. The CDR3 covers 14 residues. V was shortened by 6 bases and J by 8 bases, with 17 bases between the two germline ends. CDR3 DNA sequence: TGTGCCAGCAGCCTCGACCCCGGACGCGATGAGCAGTTCTTC. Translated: CASSLDPGRDEQFF.

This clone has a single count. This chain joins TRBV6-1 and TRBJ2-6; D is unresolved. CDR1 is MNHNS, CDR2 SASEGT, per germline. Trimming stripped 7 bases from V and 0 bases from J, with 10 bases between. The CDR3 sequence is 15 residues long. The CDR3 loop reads CASTRSGSGANVLTF. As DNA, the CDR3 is TGTGCCAGCACTCGGTCGGGCTCTGGGGCCAACGTCCTGACTTTC.

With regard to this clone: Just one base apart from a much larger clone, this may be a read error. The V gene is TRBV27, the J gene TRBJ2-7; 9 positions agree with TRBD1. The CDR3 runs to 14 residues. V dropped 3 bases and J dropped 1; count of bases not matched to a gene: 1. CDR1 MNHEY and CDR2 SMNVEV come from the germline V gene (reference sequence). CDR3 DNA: TGTGCCAGCAGTTTCGGGACAGGGTCCTACGAGCAGTACTTC. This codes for CASSFGTGSYEQYF.

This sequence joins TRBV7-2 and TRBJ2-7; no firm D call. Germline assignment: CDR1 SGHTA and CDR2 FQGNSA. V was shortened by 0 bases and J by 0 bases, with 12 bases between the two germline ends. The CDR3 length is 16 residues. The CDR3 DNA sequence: TGTGCCAGCAGCTTAGCATGGTGGGCAGACTCCTACGAGCAGTACTTC. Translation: CASSLAWWADSYEQYF. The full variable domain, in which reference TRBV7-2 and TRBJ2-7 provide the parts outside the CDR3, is GAGVSQSPSNKVTEKGKDVELRCDPISGHTALYWYRQSLGQGLEFLIYFQGNSAPDKSGLPSDRFSAERTGGSVSTLTIQRTQQEDSAVYLCASSLAWWADSYEQYFGPGTRLTVT.

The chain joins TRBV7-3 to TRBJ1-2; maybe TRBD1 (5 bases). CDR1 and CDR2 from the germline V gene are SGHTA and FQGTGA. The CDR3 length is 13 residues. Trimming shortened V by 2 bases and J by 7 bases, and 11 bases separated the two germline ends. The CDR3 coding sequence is TGTGCCAGCAGCTTATTAGGGACGGCTGGCTACACCTTC. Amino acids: CASSLLGTAGYTF.

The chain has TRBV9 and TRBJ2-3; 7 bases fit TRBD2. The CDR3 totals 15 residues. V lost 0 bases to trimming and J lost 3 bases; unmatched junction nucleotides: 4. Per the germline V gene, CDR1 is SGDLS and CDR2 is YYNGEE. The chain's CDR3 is CASSVGTSLTDTQYF. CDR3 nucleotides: TGTGCCAGCAGCGTAGGGACTAGTTTGACAGATACGCAGTATTTT.

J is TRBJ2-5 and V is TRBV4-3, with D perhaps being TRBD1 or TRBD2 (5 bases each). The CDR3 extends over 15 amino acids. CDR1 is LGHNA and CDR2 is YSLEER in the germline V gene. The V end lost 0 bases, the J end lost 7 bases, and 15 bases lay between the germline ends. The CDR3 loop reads CASSQELTGGGTQYF. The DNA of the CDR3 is TGCGCCAGCAGCCAAGAATTGACGGGTGGGGGGACCCAGTACTTC.

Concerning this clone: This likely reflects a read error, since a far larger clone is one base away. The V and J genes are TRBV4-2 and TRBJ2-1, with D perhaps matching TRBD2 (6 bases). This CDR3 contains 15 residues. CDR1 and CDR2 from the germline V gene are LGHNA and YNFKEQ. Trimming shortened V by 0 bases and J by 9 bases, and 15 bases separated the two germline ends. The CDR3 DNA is TGTGCCAGCAGCCAAGAGAGAGGGAGGAGTAGTGAGCAGTTCTTC. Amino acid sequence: CASSQERGRSSEQFF.

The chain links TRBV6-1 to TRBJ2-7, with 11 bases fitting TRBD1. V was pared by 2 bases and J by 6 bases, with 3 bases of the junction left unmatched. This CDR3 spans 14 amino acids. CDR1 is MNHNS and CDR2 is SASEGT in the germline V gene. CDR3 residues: CASSELGTGGEQYF. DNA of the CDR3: TGTGCCAGCAGTGAACTAGGGACAGGGGGCGAGCAGTACTTC.

The CDR3 DNA reads as TGTGCCAGCAGCCGAGCCCCGGGGGCGGGCACAGATACGCAGTATTTT. Protein sequence: CASSRAPGAGTDTQYF. This chain joins TRBV4-2 and TRBJ2-3; D tentatively fits TRBD1 or TRBD2 (6 bases each). Per the germline V gene, CDR1 is LGHNA and CDR2 is YNFKEQ. This CDR3 region has 16 residues. Between the trimmed V and J ends, which lost 4 bases and 1 base, there was a span of 15 bases.

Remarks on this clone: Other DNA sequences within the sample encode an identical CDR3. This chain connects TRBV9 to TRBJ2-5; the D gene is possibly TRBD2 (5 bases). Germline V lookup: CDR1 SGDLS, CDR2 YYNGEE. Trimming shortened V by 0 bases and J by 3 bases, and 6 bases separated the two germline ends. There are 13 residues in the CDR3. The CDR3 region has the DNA TGTGCCAGCAGCGTAGGAGGGAAAGAGACCCAGTACTTC. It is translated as CASSVGGKETQYF.

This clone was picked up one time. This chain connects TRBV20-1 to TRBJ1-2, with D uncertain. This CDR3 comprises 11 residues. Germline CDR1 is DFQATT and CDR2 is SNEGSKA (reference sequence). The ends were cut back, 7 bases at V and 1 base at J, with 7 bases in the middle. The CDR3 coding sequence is TGCAGTGGTACAGATAACTATGGCTACACCTTC. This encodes CSGTDNYGYTF.

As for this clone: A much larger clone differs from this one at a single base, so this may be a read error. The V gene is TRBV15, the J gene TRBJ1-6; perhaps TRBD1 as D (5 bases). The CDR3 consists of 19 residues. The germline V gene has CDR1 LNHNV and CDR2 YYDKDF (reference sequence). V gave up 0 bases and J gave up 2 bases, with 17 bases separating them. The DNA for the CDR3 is TGTGCCACCAGCAGAGATGGGACTCGGCGGAGACCCTATAATTCACCCCTCCACTTT. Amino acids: CATSRDGTRRRPYNSPLHF.

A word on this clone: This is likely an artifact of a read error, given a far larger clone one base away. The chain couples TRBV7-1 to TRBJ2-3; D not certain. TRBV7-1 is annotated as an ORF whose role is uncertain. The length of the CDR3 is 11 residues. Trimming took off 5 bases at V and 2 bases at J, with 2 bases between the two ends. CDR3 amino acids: CASSVTDTQYF. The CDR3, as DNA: TGTGCCAGCAGCGTCACAGATACGCAGTATTTT.

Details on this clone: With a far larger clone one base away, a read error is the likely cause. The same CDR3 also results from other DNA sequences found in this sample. The CDR3 region has the DNA TGTGCCAGCAGCTTGTCAGAGAATACTGAAGCTTTCTTT. This gives the protein CASSLSENTEAFF. This chain uses TRBV7-9 with TRBJ1-1; D gene ambiguous. Germline V gene lookup returns CDR1 SEHNR and CDR2 FQNEAQ (reference sequence). The CDR3 contains 13 residues. V lost 3 bases and J lost 5, with 10 bases in between.

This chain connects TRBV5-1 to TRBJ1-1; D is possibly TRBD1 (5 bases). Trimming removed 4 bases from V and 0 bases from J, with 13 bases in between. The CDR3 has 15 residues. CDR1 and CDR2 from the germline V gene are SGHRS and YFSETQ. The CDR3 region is CASSPGGRMNTEAFF. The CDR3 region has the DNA TGCGCCAGCAGCCCCGGGGGACGGATGAACACTGAAGCTTTCTTT.

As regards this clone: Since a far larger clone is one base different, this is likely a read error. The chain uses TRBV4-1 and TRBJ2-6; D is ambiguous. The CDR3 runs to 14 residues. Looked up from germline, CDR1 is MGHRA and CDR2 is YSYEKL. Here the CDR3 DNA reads TGCGTCAGCAGCCAAGATTCTGGGGCCAACGTCCTGACTTTC. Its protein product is CVSSQDSGANVLTF.

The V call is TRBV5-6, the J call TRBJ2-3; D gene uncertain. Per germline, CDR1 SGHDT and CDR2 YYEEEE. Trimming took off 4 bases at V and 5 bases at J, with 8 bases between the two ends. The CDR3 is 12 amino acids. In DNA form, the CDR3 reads TGTGCCAGCAGCGGACGTGGAGATACGCAGTATTTT. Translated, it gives CASSGRGDTQYF.